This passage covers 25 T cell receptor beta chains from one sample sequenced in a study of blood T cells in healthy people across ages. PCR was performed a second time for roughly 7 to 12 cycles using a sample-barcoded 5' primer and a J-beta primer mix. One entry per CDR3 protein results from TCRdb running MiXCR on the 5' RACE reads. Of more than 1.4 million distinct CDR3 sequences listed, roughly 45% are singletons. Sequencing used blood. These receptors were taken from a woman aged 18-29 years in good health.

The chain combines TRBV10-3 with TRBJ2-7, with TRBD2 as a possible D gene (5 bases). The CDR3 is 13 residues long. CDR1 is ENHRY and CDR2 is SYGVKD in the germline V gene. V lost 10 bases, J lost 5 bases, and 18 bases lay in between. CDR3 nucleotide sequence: TGTGCCACCAGCCCCATGGAGGTCCACGAGCAGTACTTC. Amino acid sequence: CATSPMEVHEQYF.

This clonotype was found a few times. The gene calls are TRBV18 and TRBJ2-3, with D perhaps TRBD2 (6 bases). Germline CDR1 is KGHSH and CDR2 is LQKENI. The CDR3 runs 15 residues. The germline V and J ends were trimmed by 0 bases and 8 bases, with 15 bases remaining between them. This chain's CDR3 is CASSPPRGFDGTQYF. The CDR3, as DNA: TGTGCCAGCTCACCACCCCGGGGGTTCGACGGTACGCAGTATTTT.

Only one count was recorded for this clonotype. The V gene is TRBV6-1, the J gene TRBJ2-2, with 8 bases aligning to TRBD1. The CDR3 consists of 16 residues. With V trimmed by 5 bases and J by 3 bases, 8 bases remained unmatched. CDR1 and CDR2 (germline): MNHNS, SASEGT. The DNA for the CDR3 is TGTGCCAGCAGTTCACCGGGACAGGAGCACACCGGGGAGCTGTTTTTT. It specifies CASSSPGQEHTGELFF.

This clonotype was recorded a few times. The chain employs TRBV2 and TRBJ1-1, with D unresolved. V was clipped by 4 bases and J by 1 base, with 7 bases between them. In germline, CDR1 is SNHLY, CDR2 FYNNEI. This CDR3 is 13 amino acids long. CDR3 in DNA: TGTGCCAGCAGTGGCAGGCAGAACACTGAAGCTTTCTTT. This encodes CASSGRQNTEAFF.

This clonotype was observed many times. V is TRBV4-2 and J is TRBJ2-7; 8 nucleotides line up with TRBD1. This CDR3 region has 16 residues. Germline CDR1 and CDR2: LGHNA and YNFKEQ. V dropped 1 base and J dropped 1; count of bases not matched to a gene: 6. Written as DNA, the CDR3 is TGTGCCAGCAGCCAAGTGGGGCAGGGGGCTTCCTACGAGCAGTACTTC. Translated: CASSQVGQGASYEQYF.

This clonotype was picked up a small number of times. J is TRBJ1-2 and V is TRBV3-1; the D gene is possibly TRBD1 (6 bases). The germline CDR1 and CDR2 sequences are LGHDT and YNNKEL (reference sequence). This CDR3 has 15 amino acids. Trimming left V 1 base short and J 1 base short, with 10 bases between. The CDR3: CASSQGGASNYGYTF. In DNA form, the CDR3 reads TGTGCCAGCAGCCAAGGGGGGGCGAGTAACTATGGCTACACCTTC.

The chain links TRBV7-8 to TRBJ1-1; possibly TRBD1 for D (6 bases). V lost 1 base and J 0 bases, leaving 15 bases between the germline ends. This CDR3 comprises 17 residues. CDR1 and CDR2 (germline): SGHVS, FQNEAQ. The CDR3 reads CASSLGRQGSMNTEAFF. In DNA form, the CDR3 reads TGTGCCAGCAGCTTAGGAAGGCAGGGGAGCATGAACACTGAAGCTTTCTTT.

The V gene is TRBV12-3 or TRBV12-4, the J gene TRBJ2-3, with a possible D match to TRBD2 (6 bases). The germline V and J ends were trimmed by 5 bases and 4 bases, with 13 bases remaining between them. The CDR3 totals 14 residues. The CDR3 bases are TGTGCCAGCAGTCCAACGGGACTCCCAGATACGCAGTATTTT. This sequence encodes CASSPTGLPDTQYF.

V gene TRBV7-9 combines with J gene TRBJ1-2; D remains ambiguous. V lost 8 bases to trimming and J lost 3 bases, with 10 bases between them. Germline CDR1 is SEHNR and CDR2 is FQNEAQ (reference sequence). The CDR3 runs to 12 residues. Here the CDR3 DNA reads TGTGCCAGCGTCTTCCTCGACTATGGCTACACCTTC. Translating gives CASVFLDYGYTF.

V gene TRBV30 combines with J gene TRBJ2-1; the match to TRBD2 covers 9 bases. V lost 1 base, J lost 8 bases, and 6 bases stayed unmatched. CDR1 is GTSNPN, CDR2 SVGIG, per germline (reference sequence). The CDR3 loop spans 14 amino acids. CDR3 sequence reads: CAWSDLAGVYEQFF. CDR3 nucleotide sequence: TGTGCCTGGAGTGACTTAGCGGGAGTTTATGAGCAGTTCTTC.

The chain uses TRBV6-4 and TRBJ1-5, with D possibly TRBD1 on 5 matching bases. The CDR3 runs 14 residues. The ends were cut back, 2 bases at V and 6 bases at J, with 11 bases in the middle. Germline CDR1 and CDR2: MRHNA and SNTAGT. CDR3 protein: CASSDDRPSQPQHF. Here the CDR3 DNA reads TGTGCCAGCAGTGACGACAGACCAAGTCAGCCCCAGCATTTT.

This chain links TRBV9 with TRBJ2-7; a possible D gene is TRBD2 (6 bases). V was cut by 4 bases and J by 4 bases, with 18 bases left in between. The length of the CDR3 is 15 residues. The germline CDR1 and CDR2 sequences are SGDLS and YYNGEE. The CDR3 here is CASSPWDSSRYEQYF. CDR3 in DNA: TGTGCCAGCAGCCCCTGGGACTCCAGCCGGTACGAGCAGTACTTC.

In DNA, the CDR3 is TGCGCCAGCAGCCAAGTACTAGCGGGGGGGATCTACGAGCAGTACTTC. This codes for CASSQVLAGGIYEQYF. The chain links TRBV4-1 to TRBJ2-7; the match to TRBD2 covers 13 bases. CDR1 is MGHRA, CDR2 YSYEKL, per germline. The CDR3 has 16 amino acids. The V gene end was trimmed by 1 base and the J gene end by 3 bases; junction bases not matched to a gene: 3.

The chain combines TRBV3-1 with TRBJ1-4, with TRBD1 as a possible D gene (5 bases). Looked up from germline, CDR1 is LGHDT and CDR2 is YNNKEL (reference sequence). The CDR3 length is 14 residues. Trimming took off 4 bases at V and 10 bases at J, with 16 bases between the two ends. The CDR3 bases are TGTGCCAGCAGCCGAAAGGGGTCATTCGCAAAACTGTTTTTT. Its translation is CASSRKGSFAKLFF.

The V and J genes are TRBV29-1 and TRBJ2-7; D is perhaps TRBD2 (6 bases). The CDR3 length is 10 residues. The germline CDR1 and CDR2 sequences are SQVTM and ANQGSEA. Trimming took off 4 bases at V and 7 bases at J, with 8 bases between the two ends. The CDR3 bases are TGCAGCGTTGGCGGGAATGAGCAGTACTTC. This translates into CSVGGNEQYF.

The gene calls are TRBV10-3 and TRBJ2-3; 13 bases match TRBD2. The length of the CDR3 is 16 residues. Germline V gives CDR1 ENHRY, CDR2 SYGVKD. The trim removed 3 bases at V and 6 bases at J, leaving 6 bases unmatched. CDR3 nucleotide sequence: TGTGCCATCAGTGAAGGGACTAGCGGGGCCCCCGATACGCAGTATTTT. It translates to CAISEGTSGAPDTQYF.

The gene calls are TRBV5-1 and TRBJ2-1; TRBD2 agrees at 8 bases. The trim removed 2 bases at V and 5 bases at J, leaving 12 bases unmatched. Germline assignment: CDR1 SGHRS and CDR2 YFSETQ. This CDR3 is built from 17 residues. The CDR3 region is CASSLLLAAGENNEQFF. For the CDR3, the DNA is TGCGCCAGCAGCTTACTCTTGGCAGCGGGAGAGAACAATGAGCAGTTCTTC.

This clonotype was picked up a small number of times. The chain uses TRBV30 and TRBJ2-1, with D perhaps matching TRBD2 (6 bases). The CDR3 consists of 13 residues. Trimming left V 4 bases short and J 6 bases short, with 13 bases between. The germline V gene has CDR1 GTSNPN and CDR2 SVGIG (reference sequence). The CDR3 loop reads CAWKELAGNEQFF. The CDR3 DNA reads TGTGCCTGGAAAGAACTAGCCGGCAATGAGCAGTTCTTC.

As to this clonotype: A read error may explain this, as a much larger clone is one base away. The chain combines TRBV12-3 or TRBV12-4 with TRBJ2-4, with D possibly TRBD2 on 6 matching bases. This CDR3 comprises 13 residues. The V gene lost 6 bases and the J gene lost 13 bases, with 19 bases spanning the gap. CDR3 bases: TGTGCCAGCAGCGGGAGCGGTTCCTACGGGCAGTACTTC. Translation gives CASSGSGSYGQYF.

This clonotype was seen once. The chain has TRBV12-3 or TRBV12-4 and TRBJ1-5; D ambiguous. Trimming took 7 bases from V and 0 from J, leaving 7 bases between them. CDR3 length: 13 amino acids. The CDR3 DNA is TGTGCCAGCACGGCATTTAGCAATCAGCCCCAGCATTTT. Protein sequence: CASTAFSNQPQHF.

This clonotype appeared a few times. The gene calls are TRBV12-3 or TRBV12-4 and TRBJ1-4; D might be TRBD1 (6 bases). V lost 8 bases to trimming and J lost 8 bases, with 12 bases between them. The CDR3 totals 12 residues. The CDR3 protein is CASGEQGEKLFF. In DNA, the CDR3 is TGTGCCAGCGGGGAGCAGGGGGAAAAACTGTTTTTT.

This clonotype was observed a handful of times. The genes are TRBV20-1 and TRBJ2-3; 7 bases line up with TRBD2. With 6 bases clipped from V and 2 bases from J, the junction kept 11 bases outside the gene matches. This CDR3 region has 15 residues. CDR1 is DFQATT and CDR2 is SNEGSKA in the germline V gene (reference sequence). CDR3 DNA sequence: TGCAGTGCCGTGGATGGCGGGGGTCTCACAGATACGCAGTATTTT. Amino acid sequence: CSAVDGGGLTDTQYF.

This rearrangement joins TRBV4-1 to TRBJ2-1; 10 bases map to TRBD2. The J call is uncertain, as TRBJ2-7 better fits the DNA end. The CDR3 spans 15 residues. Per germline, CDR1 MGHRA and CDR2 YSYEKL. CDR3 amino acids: CASSQYKREGDEQYF. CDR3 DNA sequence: TGCGCCAGCAGCCAATACAAGCGGGAGGGGGATGAGCAGTACTTC.

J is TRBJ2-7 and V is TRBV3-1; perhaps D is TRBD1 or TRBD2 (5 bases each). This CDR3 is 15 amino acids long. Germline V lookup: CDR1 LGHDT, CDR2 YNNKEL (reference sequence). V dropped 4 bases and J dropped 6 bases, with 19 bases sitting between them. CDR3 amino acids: CASSLGTVGRSEQYF. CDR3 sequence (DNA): TGTGCCAGCAGCCTCGGGACCGTCGGCCGTTCCGAGCAGTACTTC.

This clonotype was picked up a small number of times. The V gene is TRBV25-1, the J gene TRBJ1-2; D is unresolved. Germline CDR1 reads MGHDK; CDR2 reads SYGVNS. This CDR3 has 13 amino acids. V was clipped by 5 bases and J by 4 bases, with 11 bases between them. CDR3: CASSFSRAYGYTF. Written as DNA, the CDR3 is TGTGCCAGCAGTTTCTCGCGGGCCTATGGCTACACCTTC.